Here is one T cell receptor beta chain with its context. The data were produced by immunoSEQ multiplex PCR, yet TCRdb's version contains in-frame clones alone and is incomplete. Here the sample spans some 190,000 clones, around 94% being singletons. This sample stems from a study of T cell responses to AZD1222 COVID-19 vaccine. V lost 4 bases and J lost 8, with 6 bases in between. Per germline, CDR1 SEHNR and CDR2 FQNEAQ (reference sequence). The CDR3 length is 12 residues. This receptor was obtained from an adult who received the MenACWY meningococcal vaccine as a control. The V gene is TRBV7-9, the J gene TRBJ1-6, with D hard to call. Sequenced material: peripheral blood, taken 28 days after the second dose of the MenACWY control vaccine. CDR3 sequence (DNA): TGTGCCAGCAGCTCCTACGATTCACCCCTCCACTTT. As protein: CASSSYDSPLHF. Full variable domain (rest looked up from reference TRBV7-9 and TRBJ1-6): DTGVSQNPRHKITKRGQNVTFRCDPISEHNRLYWYRQTLGQGPEFLTYFQNEAQLEKSRLLSDRFSAERPKGSFSTLEIQRTEQGDSAMYLCASSSYDSPLHFGNGTRLTVT.